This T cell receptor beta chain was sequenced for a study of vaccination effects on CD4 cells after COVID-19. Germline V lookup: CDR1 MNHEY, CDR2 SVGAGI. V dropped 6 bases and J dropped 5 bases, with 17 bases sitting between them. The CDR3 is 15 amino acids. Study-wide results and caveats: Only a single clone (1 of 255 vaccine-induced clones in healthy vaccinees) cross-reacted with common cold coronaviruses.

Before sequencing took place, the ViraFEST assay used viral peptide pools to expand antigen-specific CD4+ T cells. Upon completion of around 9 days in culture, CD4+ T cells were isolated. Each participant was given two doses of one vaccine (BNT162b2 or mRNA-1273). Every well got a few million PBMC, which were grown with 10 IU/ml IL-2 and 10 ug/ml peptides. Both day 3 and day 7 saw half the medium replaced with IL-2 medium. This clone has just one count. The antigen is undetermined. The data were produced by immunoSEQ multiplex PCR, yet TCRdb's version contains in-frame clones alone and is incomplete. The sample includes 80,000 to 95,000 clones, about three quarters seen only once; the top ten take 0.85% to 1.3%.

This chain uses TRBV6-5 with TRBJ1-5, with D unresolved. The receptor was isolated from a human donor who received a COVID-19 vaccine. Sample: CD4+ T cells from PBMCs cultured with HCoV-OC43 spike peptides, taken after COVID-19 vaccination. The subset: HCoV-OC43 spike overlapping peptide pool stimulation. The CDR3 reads CASRAWFQGHQPQHF. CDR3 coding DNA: TGTGCCAGCAGGGCCTGGTTTCAAGGCCATCAGCCCCAGCATTTT.